One sample yielded the 12 T cell receptor beta chains listed below, sequenced in a study of cytomegalovirus exposure and HLA in healthy donors. This PCR relied on a set of 60 Vbeta primers and 13 Jbeta primers. The method was immunoSEQ multiplex PCR; TCRdb's version includes in-frame clones alone and lacks a portion of them. The sample yields about 160,000 clones, less than 85% seen once. The material sequenced was PBMCs. The origin of the receptors is a man in his fifties in good health and CMV-seropositive.

This CDR3 is CASSASSGNTIYF. CDR3 nucleotide sequence: TGTGCCAGCAGCGCCAGCTCTGGAAACACCATATATTTT. V gene TRBV5-4 combines with J gene TRBJ1-3, with unresolved D. V was trimmed by 4 bases and J by 0 bases, leaving 5 bases between them. Germline V gene sequence: CDR1 SGHNT, CDR2 YYREEE (reference sequence). CDR3 length: 13 residues.

The genes are TRBV5-1 and TRBJ2-7; TRBD2 matches 8 bases. V was pared by 4 bases and J by 4 bases, with 7 bases of the junction left unmatched. The length of the CDR3 is 14 residues. Germline loops: CDR1 SGHRS, CDR2 YFSETQ. In DNA form, the CDR3 reads TGCGCCAGCAGCCAAGCGGGAGAATATTACGAGCAGTACTTC. It translates to CASSQAGEYYEQYF.

The chain joins TRBV27 to TRBJ1-2; tentatively, D is TRBD1 (5 bases). The length of the CDR3 is 13 residues. The V end lost 4 bases, the J end lost 8 bases, and 14 bases lay between the germline ends. Per germline, CDR1 MNHEY and CDR2 SMNVEV (reference sequence). The CDR3 region is CASSSLDKSGYTF. The CDR3 DNA is TGTGCCAGCAGTTCCCTGGACAAGTCCGGCTACACCTTC.

V usage is TRBV27 and J usage is TRBJ2-7, with 9 bases aligning to TRBD2. CDR3 size: 13 residues. In germline, CDR1 is MNHEY, CDR2 SMNVEV (reference sequence). V shed 10 bases and J 4 bases; nucleotides not matched to a gene: 8. This chain's CDR3 is CATKAGGSYEQYF. CDR3 sequence (DNA): TGTGCCACCAAGGCGGGGGGGAGTTACGAGCAGTACTTC.

The CDR3 spells CASSLGQGGETQYF. The CDR3 region has the DNA TGTGCCAGCAGCCTAGGACAGGGCGGGGAGACCCAGTACTTC. J is TRBJ2-5 and V is TRBV5-6, with 8 bases that match TRBD1. Germline-derived CDR1 and CDR2 are SGHDT and YYEEEE. The CDR3 covers 14 residues. Losses at the gene ends were 4 bases for V and 5 bases for J; bases not matched to a gene: 7.

Written as DNA, the CDR3 is TGTGCCAGCAGCCTGACTAGCAGCCCCTACGAGCAGTACTTC. This sequence encodes CASSLTSSPYEQYF. The chain combines TRBV11-3 with TRBJ2-7, with 7 bases lining up with TRBD2. CDR3 length: 14 amino acids. The germline gives CDR1 SGHNT, CDR2 YENEEA. The ends lost 5 bases at V and 2 bases at J; junction bases unmatched: 6.

V gene TRBV25-1 combines with J gene TRBJ2-1; D is perhaps TRBD2 (6 bases). This CDR3 region has 16 residues. V lost 0 bases to trimming and J lost 2 bases, with 11 bases between them. Germline-derived CDR1 and CDR2 are MGHDK and SYGVNS. CDR3 sequence (DNA): TGTGCCAGCAGTGAATATCAGGGAGGTGCCTACAATGAGCAGTTCTTC. It specifies CASSEYQGGAYNEQFF.

V is TRBV27 and J is TRBJ2-2; D gene unclear. The CDR3 length is 14 residues. Germline-derived CDR1 and CDR2 are MNHEY and SMNVEV (reference sequence). Trimming shortened V by 6 bases and J by 6 bases, and 14 bases separated the two germline ends. The CDR3 reads CASSGAHPPGELFF. The CDR3 coding sequence is TGTGCCAGCAGCGGAGCCCATCCACCCGGGGAGCTGTTTTTT.

The chain combines TRBV28 with TRBJ2-7, with 8 bases lining up with TRBD1. The junction had 10 bases not matched to a gene; V was cut back by 6 bases and J by 3 bases. The germline CDR1 and CDR2 sequences are MDHEN and SYDVKM. The CDR3 totals 15 residues. CDR3 region: CASRSPGQGYYEQYF. The CDR3 DNA reads as TGTGCCAGCAGGTCCCCCGGACAGGGATACTACGAGCAGTACTTC. Full variable domain (remainder filled in from reference TRBV28 and TRBJ2-7): DVKVTQSSRYLVKRTGEKVFLECVQDMDHENMFWYRQDPGLGLRLIYFSYDVKMKEKGDIPEGYSVSREKKERFSLILESASTNQTSMYLCASRSPGQGYYEQYFGPGTRLTVT.

This clone came up a few times. CDR3 amino acids: CSVAELGGRGGEQFF. In DNA, the CDR3 is TGCAGCGTTGCTGAGCTTGGCGGGAGAGGGGGTGAGCAGTTCTTC. The chain recombines TRBV29-1 with TRBJ2-1; D possibly corresponds to TRBD2 (7 bases). Looked up from germline, CDR1 is SQVTM and CDR2 is ANQGSEA. V was shortened by 4 bases and J by 9 bases, with 22 bases between the two germline ends. The CDR3 is 15 residues long.

The chain couples TRBV5-8 to TRBJ1-3; D call uncertain. CDR1 and CDR2 from the germline V gene are SGHTS and YDEGEE. The CDR3 loop spans 15 amino acids. Trimming removed 3 bases at V and 2 bases at J, with 12 bases between. This CDR3 is CASSSGEGPGNTIYF. The CDR3 bases are TGTGCCAGCAGCTCGGGAGAAGGGCCTGGAAACACCATATATTTT.

The CDR3 sequence is CASSLNSYEQYF. The CDR3 bases are TGTGCCAGCAGCTTAAACAGCTACGAGCAGTACTTC. The chain is built from TRBV7-9 and TRBJ2-7; no reliable D call. Germline assignment: CDR1 SEHNR and CDR2 FQNEAQ (reference sequence). The CDR3 loop spans 12 amino acids. V lost 2 bases and J lost 3, with 5 bases in between. Supplemented by reference TRBV7-9 and TRBJ2-7, the full variable domain reads DTGVSQNPRHKITKRGQNVTFRCDPISEHNRLYWYRQTLGQGPEFLTYFQNEAQLEKSRLLSDRFSAERPKGSFSTLEIQRTEQGDSAMYLCASSLNSYEQYFGPGTRLTVT.